This T cell receptor (beta chain) is drawn from a study of blood T cell repertoires in COVID-19. The overall study: Sites in the United States, Italy and Spain provided acute and convalescent COVID-19 samples. T cells, B-cell-depleted T cells, or PBMCs supplied cDNA or gDNA.

In germline, CDR1 is MNHEY, CDR2 SVGAGI. V lost 3 bases, J lost 7 bases, and 5 bases stayed unmatched. The CDR3 runs 13 residues. As originally analysed: Cell counts per sample came from amplifying reference gene primers. The repertoire was sequenced with immunoSEQ multiplex PCR; TCRdb's copy has only in-frame clones and lacks some. V, J and clone size are those of that table, while D and trimming were read from the DNA. The repertoire holds more than 12,000 clones, with roughly nine tenths as singletons. The receptor was derived from a human donor in a cohort sampled during active COVID-19. Sequenced: peripheral blood. This chain connects TRBV6-5 to TRBJ1-1; 7 bases line up with TRBD1. The CDR3 region has the DNA TGTGCCAGCAGTTATCCGGGACAGAGTGAAGCTTTCTTT. Protein product: CASSYPGQSEAFF.